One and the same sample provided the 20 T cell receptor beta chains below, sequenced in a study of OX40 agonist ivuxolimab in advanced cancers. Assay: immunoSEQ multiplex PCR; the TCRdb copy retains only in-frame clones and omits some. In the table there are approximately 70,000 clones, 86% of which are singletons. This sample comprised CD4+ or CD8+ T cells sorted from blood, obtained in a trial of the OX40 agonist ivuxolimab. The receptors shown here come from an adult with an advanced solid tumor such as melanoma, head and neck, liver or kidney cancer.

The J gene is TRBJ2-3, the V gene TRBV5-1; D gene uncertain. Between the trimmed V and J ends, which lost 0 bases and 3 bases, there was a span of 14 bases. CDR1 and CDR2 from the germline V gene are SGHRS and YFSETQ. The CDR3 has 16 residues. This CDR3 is CASSLAALRSTDTQYF. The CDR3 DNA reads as TGCGCCAGCAGCTTGGCCGCCTTACGATCGACAGATACGCAGTATTTT.

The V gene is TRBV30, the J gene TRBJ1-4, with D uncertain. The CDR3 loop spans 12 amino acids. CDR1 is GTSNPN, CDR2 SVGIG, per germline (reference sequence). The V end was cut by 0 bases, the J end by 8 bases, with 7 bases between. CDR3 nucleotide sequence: TGTGCCTGGAGTGTATGGCAGGAAAAACTGTTTTTT. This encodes CAWSVWQEKLFF.

The CDR3 protein is CASSFGGQGGTEAFF. In nucleotides, the CDR3 is TGTGCCAGCAGCTTCGGGGGACAGGGGGGCACTGAAGCTTTCTTT. J is TRBJ1-1 and V is TRBV7-9, with 11 bases that match TRBD1. Per the germline V gene, CDR1 is SEHNR and CDR2 is FQNEAQ (reference sequence). The CDR3 has 15 amino acids. With 3 bases clipped from V and 4 bases from J, the junction kept 4 bases outside the gene matches. Full variable domain (missing parts from reference TRBV7-9 and TRBJ1-1): DTGVSQNPRHKITKRGQNVTFRCDPISEHNRLYWYRQTLGQGPEFLTYFQNEAQLEKSRLLSDRFSAERPKGSFSTLEIQRTEQGDSAMYLCASSFGGQGGTEAFFGQGTRLTVV.

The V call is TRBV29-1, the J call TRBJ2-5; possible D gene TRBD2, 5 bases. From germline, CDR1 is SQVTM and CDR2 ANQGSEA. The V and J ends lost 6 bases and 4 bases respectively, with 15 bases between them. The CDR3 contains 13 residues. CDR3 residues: CSVRYNAGETQYF. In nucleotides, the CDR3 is TGCAGCGTACGGTACAACGCGGGAGAGACCCAGTACTTC. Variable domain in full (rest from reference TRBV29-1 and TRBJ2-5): SAVISQKPSRDICQRGTSLTIQCQVDSQVTMMFWYRQQPGQSLTLIATANQGSEATYESGFVIDKFPISRPNLTFSTLTVSNMSPEDSSIYLCSVRYNAGETQYFGPGTRLLVL.

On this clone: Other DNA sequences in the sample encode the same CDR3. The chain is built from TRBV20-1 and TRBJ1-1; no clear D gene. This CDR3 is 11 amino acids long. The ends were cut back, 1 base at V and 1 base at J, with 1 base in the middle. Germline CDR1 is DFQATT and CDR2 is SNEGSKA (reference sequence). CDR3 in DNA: TGCAGTGCTAGAGGGAACACTGAAGCTTTCTTT. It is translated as CSARGNTEAFF.

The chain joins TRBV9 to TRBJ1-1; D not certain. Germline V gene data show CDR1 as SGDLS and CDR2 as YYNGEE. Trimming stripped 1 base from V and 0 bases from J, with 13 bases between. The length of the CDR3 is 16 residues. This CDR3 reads CASSVTDSLMNTEAFF. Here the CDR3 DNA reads TGTGCCAGCAGCGTAACAGACTCTCTCATGAACACTGAAGCTTTCTTT.

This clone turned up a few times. The CDR3 sequence is CSVGVNEQYF. Here the CDR3 DNA reads TGCAGCGTTGGGGTCAACGAGCAGTACTTC. The V call is TRBV29-1, the J call TRBJ2-7; D not resolved. The V gene's germline CDR1 is SQVTM and CDR2 ANQGSEA. V lost 4 bases, J lost 5 bases, and 6 bases lay in between. CDR3 length equals 10 residues.

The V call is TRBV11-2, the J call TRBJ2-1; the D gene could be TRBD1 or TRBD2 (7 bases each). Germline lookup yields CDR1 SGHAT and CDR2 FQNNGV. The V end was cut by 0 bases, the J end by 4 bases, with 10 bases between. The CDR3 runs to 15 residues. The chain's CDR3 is CASSLDQGGYNEQFF. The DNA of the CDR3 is TGTGCCAGCAGCTTAGATCAGGGGGGGTACAATGAGCAGTTCTTC.

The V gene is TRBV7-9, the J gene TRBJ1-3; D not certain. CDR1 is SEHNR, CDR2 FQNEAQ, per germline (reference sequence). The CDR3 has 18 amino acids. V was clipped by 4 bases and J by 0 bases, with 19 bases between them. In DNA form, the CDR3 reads TGTGCCAGCAGCTCCTCTTGGGCTGACTCGGACTCTGGAAACACCATATATTTT. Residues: CASSSSWADSDSGNTIYF.

The CDR3 loop is CSVPRQGHGYTF. Written as DNA, the CDR3 is TGCAGCGTTCCCCGGCAGGGACATGGCTACACCTTC. The genes are TRBV29-1 and TRBJ1-2; D might be TRBD1 (5 bases). Trimming took 5 bases from V and 6 from J, leaving 13 bases between them. Germline V lookup: CDR1 SQVTM, CDR2 ANQGSEA. The CDR3 consists of 12 residues. The full variable domain, with the rest looked up from reference TRBV29-1 and TRBJ1-2, is SAVISQKPSRDICQRGTSLTIQCQVDSQVTMMFWYRQQPGQSLTLIATANQGSEATYESGFVIDKFPISRPNLTFSTLTVSNMSPEDSSIYLCSVPRQGHGYTFGSGTRLTVV.

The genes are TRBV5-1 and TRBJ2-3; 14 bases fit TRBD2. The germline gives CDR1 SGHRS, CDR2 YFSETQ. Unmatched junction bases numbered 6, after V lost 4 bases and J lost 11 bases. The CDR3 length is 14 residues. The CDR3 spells CASSPGTSGGMQYF. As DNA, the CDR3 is TGCGCCAGCAGCCCCGGGACTAGCGGGGGAATGCAGTATTTT.

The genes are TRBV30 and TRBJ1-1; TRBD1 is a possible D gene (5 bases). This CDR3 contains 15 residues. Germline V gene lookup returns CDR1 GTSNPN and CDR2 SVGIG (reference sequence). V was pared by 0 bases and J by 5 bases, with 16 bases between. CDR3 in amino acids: CAWSVLGQGKTEAFF. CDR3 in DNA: TGTGCCTGGAGTGTACTAGGTCAGGGTAAGACTGAAGCTTTCTTT.

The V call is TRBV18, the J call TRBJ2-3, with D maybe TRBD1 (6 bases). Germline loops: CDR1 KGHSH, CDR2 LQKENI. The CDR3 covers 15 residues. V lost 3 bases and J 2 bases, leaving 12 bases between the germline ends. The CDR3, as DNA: TGTGCCAGCTCACCCCTTACAGGGATCACAGATACGCAGTATTTT. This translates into CASSPLTGITDTQYF.

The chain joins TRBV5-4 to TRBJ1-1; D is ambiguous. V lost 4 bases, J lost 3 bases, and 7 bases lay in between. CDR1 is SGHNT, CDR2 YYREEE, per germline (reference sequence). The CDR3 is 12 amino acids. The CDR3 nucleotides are TGTGCCAGCAGCCGAACATACACTGAAGCTTTCTTT. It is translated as CASSRTYTEAFF.

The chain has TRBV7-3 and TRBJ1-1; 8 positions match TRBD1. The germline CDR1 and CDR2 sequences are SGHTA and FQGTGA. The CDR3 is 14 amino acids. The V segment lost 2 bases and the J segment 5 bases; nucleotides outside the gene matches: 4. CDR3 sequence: CASSLGQGATEAFF. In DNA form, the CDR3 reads TGTGCCAGCAGCTTAGGACAGGGCGCGACTGAAGCTTTCTTT.

CDR3 residues: CASSLDGGNTEAFF. The CDR3 nucleotides read TGTGCCAGCAGCTTAGATGGGGGAAACACTGAAGCTTTCTTT. This chain uses TRBV7-2 with TRBJ1-1; tentative D call: TRBD1 (5 bases). This CDR3 has 14 amino acids. Trimming pared 1 base from V and 2 bases from J, leaving 8 bases between. Germline values: CDR1 SGHTA, CDR2 FQGNSA.

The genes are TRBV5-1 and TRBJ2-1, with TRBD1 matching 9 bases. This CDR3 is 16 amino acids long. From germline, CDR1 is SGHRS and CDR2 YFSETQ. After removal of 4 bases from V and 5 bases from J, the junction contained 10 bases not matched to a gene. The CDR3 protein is CASSKNRGRGNNEQFF. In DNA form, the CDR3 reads TGCGCCAGCAGCAAAAACAGGGGGCGAGGGAACAATGAGCAGTTCTTC.

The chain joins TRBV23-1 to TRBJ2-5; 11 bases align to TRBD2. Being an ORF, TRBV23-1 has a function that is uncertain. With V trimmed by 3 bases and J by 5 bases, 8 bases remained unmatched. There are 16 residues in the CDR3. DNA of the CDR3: TGCGCCAGCAGTCATTCCACTAGCGGGAGTGATGAGACCCAGTACTTC. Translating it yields CASSHSTSGSDETQYF.

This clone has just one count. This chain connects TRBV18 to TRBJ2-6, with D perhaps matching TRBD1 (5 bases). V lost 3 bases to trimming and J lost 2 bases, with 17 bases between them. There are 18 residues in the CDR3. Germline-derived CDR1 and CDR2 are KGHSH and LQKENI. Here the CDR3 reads CASSPWGPDRPGANVLTF. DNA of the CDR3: TGTGCCAGCTCACCTTGGGGCCCTGACAGACCTGGGGCCAACGTCCTGACTTTC. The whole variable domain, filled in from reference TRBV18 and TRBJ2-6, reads NAGVMQNPRHLVRRRGQEARLRCSPMKGHSHVYWYRQLPEEGLKFMVYLQKENIIDESGMPKERFSAEFPKEGPSILRIQQVVRGDSAAYFCASSPWGPDRPGANVLTFGAGSRLTVL.

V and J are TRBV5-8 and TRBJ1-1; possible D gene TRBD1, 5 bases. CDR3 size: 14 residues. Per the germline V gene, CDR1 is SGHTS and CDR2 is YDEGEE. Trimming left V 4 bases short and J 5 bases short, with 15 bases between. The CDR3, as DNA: TGTGCCAGCAGCGCGTTCGGGGCTCGGACTGAAGCTTTCTTT. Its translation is CASSAFGARTEAFF.